One and the same sample provided the 14 T cell receptor beta chains below, sequenced in a study of blood T cell repertoires in COVID-19. Using immunoSEQ multiplex PCR, the repertoire was profiled, and TCRdb retains in-frame clones only, with some absent. This table holds around 130,000 clones, around four fifths found once. Sequenced material: peripheral blood. These receptors came from a human donor in a cohort sampled during active COVID-19.

This chain joins TRBV5-1 and TRBJ1-3, with D possibly being TRBD1 (5 bases). V gave up 2 bases and J gave up 6 bases, with 15 bases separating them. CDR1 SGHRS and CDR2 YFSETQ come from the germline V gene. The CDR3 loop spans 15 amino acids. The DNA of the CDR3 is TGCGCCAGCAGCTTCTTCAGGGAAGGCACAAACACCATATATTTT. This translates into CASSFFREGTNTIYF.

V and J are TRBV10-3 and TRBJ1-4; TRBD1 aligns across 7 bases. Germline V lookup: CDR1 ENHRY, CDR2 SYGVKD. V dropped 6 bases and J dropped 4; count of bases not matched to a gene: 5. The CDR3 contains 14 residues. CDR3 DNA: TGTGCCATCAGATCGCAGGGGGTTAATGAAAAACTGTTTTTT. The encoded protein is CAIRSQGVNEKLFF.

This chain connects TRBV6-5 to TRBJ1-2; D remains unclear. V lost 0 bases and J lost 1, with 12 bases in between. The CDR3 is 16 amino acids. CDR1 is MNHEY and CDR2 is SVGAGI in the germline V gene. This chain's CDR3 is CASSYSWQNLNYGYTF. The CDR3 coding sequence is TGTGCCAGCAGTTACTCGTGGCAGAACCTTAACTATGGCTACACCTTC.

The V gene is TRBV19, the J gene TRBJ1-1; no clear D. The CDR3 contains 14 residues. Per germline, CDR1 LNHDA and CDR2 SQIVND (reference sequence). V shed 3 bases and J shed 1 base, with 9 bases lying between them. Here the CDR3 DNA reads TGTGCCAGTAGTATTTTACAAACGAACACTGAAGCTTTCTTT. Translation: CASSILQTNTEAFF.

This chain links TRBV9 with TRBJ2-1; 7 bases match TRBD1. There are 16 residues in the CDR3. Germline values: CDR1 SGDLS, CDR2 YYNGEE. V lost 4 bases to trimming and J lost 10 bases; unmatched junction nucleotides: 17. The CDR3 region is CASSSGQKATFAEQFF. CDR3 DNA sequence: TGTGCCAGCAGCTCGGGACAGAAGGCTACATTTGCAGAGCAGTTCTTC.

The chain combines TRBV7-8 with TRBJ1-2; D is perhaps TRBD1 (5 bases). The germline V gene encodes CDR1 SGHVS and CDR2 FQNEAQ. The V end lost 2 bases, the J end lost 4 bases, and 23 bases lay between the germline ends. This CDR3 is built from 18 residues. CDR3 loop: CASSLRGWEGPYAYGYTF. DNA for the CDR3: TGTGCCAGCAGCTTACGGGGCTGGGAGGGGCCCTATGCCTATGGCTACACCTTC.

The chain couples TRBV4-1 to TRBJ2-2, with 10 bases aligning to TRBD2. The CDR3 covers 18 residues. Trimming took 0 bases from V and 3 from J; bases not matched to a gene: 7. Germline-derived CDR1 and CDR2 are MGHRA and YSYEKL. The CDR3 spells CASSQEPLAGDHTGELFF. CDR3 coding DNA: TGCGCCAGCAGCCAAGAACCGCTAGCGGGGGACCACACCGGGGAGCTGTTTTTT.

This clone was observed a single time. This chain connects TRBV11-2 to TRBJ2-7; 8 positions match TRBD1. Trimming cost V 1 base and J 4 bases; bases outside gene matches: 3. The CDR3 sequence is 14 residues long. CDR1 and CDR2 (germline): SGHAT, FQNNGV. This CDR3 is CASSLGTGNYEQYF. The CDR3 nucleotides read TGTGCCAGCAGCTTAGGGACAGGGAATTACGAGCAGTACTTC.

The chain couples TRBV5-1 to TRBJ2-3, with a weak D call TRBD1 (6 bases). The V gene lost 4 bases and the J gene lost 5 bases, with 11 bases spanning the gap. This CDR3 comprises 13 residues. The germline gives CDR1 SGHRS, CDR2 YFSETQ. The DNA of the CDR3 is TGCGCCAGCAGCGTACAGGGTGGAGATACGCAGTATTTT. This sequence encodes CASSVQGGDTQYF.

V is TRBV5-4 and J is TRBJ1-3, with D tentatively TRBD1 (5 bases). V was cut by 5 bases and J by 4 bases, with 13 bases left in between. The CDR3 covers 14 residues. CDR1 SGHNT and CDR2 YYREEE come from the germline V gene (reference sequence). The chain's CDR3 is CASSRPGAGNTIYF. DNA of the CDR3: TGTGCCAGCAGTAGGCCTGGGGCCGGAAACACCATATATTTT.

The chain carries TRBV2 and TRBJ2-1; D perhaps matches TRBD2 (7 bases). Germline values: CDR1 SNHLY, CDR2 FYNNEI. This CDR3 comprises 17 residues. V lost 6 bases to trimming and J lost 0 bases, with 18 bases between them. The CDR3 protein is CASRAVGGGRSYNEQFF. CDR3 nucleotides: TGTGCCAGCAGAGCCGTCGGCGGGGGCCGCTCCTACAATGAGCAGTTCTTC.

The gene calls are TRBV19 and TRBJ1-2; no definite D call. The CDR3 totals 15 residues. Germline CDR1 LNHDA, CDR2 SQIVND (reference sequence). The germline V and J ends were trimmed by 1 base and 8 bases, with 17 bases remaining between them. CDR3 sequence (DNA): TGTGCCAGTAGTATAGTTAGCGCTAGTCTTGGCGGCTACACCTTC. Translating gives CASSIVSASLGGYTF.

V is TRBV2 and J is TRBJ1-5; no clear D. V was clipped by 7 bases and J by 0 bases, with 7 bases between them. CDR3 length: 13 amino acids. Germline CDR1 SNHLY, CDR2 FYNNEI. This chain's CDR3 is CASKADSNQPQHF. The CDR3 nucleotides read TGTGCCAGCAAGGCGGATAGCAATCAGCCCCAGCATTTT.

The J gene is TRBJ2-5, the V gene TRBV5-6, with TRBD2 matching over 9 bases. Per the germline V gene, CDR1 is SGHDT and CDR2 is YYEEEE. Trimming at V came to 4 bases and at J to 1 base, leaving 5 bases not matched to a gene. There are 15 residues in the CDR3. The CDR3: CASSGLAGLQETQYF. CDR3 sequence (DNA): TGTGCCAGCAGCGGTCTAGCGGGGCTCCAAGAGACCCAGTACTTC.